This entry describes one T cell receptor beta chain. The sample is drawn from a study of blood T cell repertoires in COVID-19. Study summary: Collection of acute and convalescent COVID-19 samples took place in the United States, Italy and Spain. In each case, the material was cDNA or gDNA derived from T cells, B-cell-depleted T cells, or PBMCs.

The junction had 2 bases not matched to a gene; V was cut back by 3 bases and J by 3 bases. This CDR3 has 13 amino acids. In the original processing: Estimates of nucleated cell counts were drawn from the amplification of reference gene primers. Using immunoSEQ multiplex PCR, the repertoire was profiled, and TCRdb retains in-frame clones only, with some absent. The V and J calls and clone size were taken over from that table, and D and trimming were inferred from the DNA. The data hold hundreds of thousands of clones, with 85% to 90% observed a single time. The TCR comes from a woman between 18 and 30 years old with acute or convalescent COVID-19. This chain connects TRBV12-3 or TRBV12-4 to TRBJ2-7, with 7 positions matching TRBD2. The source material was peripheral blood. CDR3 amino acids: CASSFRGVYEQYF. CDR3 in DNA: TGTGCCAGCAGTTTTCGGGGGGTCTACGAGCAGTACTTC.